This T cell receptor (beta chain) was found in a study of Ad26.COV2.S vaccination and SARS-CoV-2 variants. Study-level results: Estimates derived from TCR breadth and depth analyses may have underestimated total T cell responses.

Treatment denoted: around 19 received Ad26.COV2.S at low or high dose, single or two shots; roughly five received placebo; per-sample allocation not given. Sampling took place 63 days after the first vaccine or placebo injection. Adults aged 18-55 years in Boston included the donor. An Ad26 vector expressing Wuhan-strain SARS-CoV-2 spike served as the vaccine. Only in-frame clones appear in the TCRdb table, and some are missing; sequencing was by immunoSEQ multiplex PCR. Among about 320,000 clones listed, 70% to 90% were seen once. To note about this clone: What it binds is not known.

Trimming cost V 7 bases and J 4 bases, with 13 bases left between them. CDR1 and CDR2 (germline): SNHLY, FYNNEI. The CDR3 is 14 residues long. The material was peripheral blood, obtained in a trial of Ad26.COV2.S vaccine versus placebo. The chain couples TRBV2 to TRBJ2-2; D possibly corresponds to TRBD1 (5 bases). The source of this sequence is a person between 18 and 60 years old who received the Ad26.COV2.S COVID-19 vaccine or a placebo. The CDR3 DNA sequence: TGTGCCAGCAAAGCAGGGCGGAGCACCGGGGAGCTGTTTTTT. It is translated as CASKAGRSTGELFF.